This T cell receptor beta chain was recorded in a study of T cell changes during pregnancy in multiple sclerosis. Assay used: immunoSEQ multiplex PCR; TCRdb lists only in-frame clones, some missing. This table has some 57,000 clones, 91% appearing once. This clone was counted between two and nine times. The receptor was derived from a female donor in good health, enrolled as a control in a pregnancy study. Material: CD4+ T cells from peripheral blood mononuclear cells, obtained after pregnancy.

This chain's CDR3 is CASSQGTGGLAGVLDTQYF. As DNA, the CDR3 is TGTGCCAGCAGCCAAGGGACGGGGGGACTAGCGGGGGTATTAGATACGCAGTATTTT. V and J are TRBV4-2 and TRBJ2-3; the match to TRBD2 covers 14 bases. The germline V gene has CDR1 LGHNA and CDR2 YNFKEQ. V dropped 1 base and J dropped 5; count of bases not matched to a gene: 11. CDR3 length: 19 amino acids.